This is a list of T cell receptor beta chains from one sample in a study of siplizumab effects on memory and regulatory T cells. The protocol was immunoSEQ multiplex PCR, while the TCRdb copy is restricted to in-frame clones and leaves out a portion. This table holds over 85,000 clones, roughly 93% found once. Sequencing was performed on CD8+ T cells sorted from blood. The receptors originated from a human donor in good health. CDR3s include the opening cysteine and the closing phenylalanine or tryptophan. Each record gives: clone size, J gene, D gene, V gene, CDR3 DNA, CDR3 protein. A D gene is named only where the DNA matches it firmly. Clone size is not always given. Where it is, it says once, few, many or a class for expanded clones.

size: NA; J: TRBJ1-2; D: TRBD1; V: TRBV5-6; DNA: TGTGCCAGCAGCGCGGTGGGACAGGGGGCGGGTGGCTACACCTTC; CDR3: CASSAVGQGAGGYTF
size: NA; J: TRBJ1-4; D: NA; V: TRBV21-1; DNA: TGTGCCCTAAAGGGGGGGGAGTGCACGGCTAATGAAAAACTGTTTTTT; CDR3: CALKGGECTANEKLFF
size: NA; J: TRBJ2-7; D: NA; V: TRBV7-7; DNA: TGTGCTAGCAGCCCCCAGCTGTCGAGCTCCTACGAGCAGTACTTC; CDR3: CASSPQLSSSYEQYF
size: NA; J: TRBJ2-5; D: NA; V: TRBV7-8; DNA: TGTGCCAGCAGCTACCCCCAACGCGGGATTCGGGAGACCCAGTACTTC; CDR3: CASSYPQRGIRETQYF
size: once; J: TRBJ2-7; D: NA; V: TRBV19; DNA: TGTGCCAGTAGCCCTGGGGCTGCGGTTTACGAGCAGTACTTC; CDR3: CASSPGAAVYEQYF
size: few; J: TRBJ2-7; D: NA; V: TRBV9; DNA: TGTGCCAGCAGCCCACTCAGGGGTGCTCCTACTCCAGAGCAGTACTTC; CDR3: CASSPLRGAPTPEQYF
size: NA; J: TRBJ2-1; D: TRBD1; V: TRBV9; DNA: TGTGCCAGCAGCCCGCGGACAGGGACAAAGGGCTACAATGAGCAGTTCTTC; CDR3: CASSPRTGTKGYNEQFF
size: NA; J: TRBJ2-7; D: TRBD1; V: TRBV5-4; DNA: TGTGCCAGCAGCGAGGGGACAGGGGAACTGGACGAGCAGTACTTC; CDR3: CASSEGTGELDEQYF
size: NA; J: TRBJ2-7; D: NA; V: TRBV13; DNA: TGTGCCAGCAGCTTAATTGCTGGGGAAACGAAGAACTACGAGCAGTACTTC; CDR3: CASSLIAGETKNYEQYF
size: NA; J: TRBJ2-3; D: TRBD2; V: TRBV6-5; DNA: TGTGCCAGCGCGGGAGTCTCGACAGATACGCAGTATTTT; CDR3: CASAGVSTDTQYF
size: NA; J: TRBJ2-5; D: NA; V: TRBV7-3; DNA: TGTGCCAGCAGCGAGGGGTGGGAGACCCAGTACTTC; CDR3: CASSEGWETQYF
size: NA; J: TRBJ1-4; D: NA; V: TRBV11-2; DNA: TGTGCCAGCAGCTTAGGCGAATATCGGACCTTCAATGAAAAACTGTTTTTT; CDR3: CASSLGEYRTFNEKLFF
size: NA; J: TRBJ2-1; D: NA; V: TRBV4-1; DNA: TGCGCCAGCAGCCAAGATAGGAGGGGTGAGCAGTTCTTC; CDR3: CASSQDRRGEQFF
size: NA; J: TRBJ1-5; D: NA; V: TRBV6-1; DNA: TGTGCCAGCAGTGTTAGGGGAGATAGCAATCAGCCCCAGCATTTT; CDR3: CASSVRGDSNQPQHF
size: NA; J: TRBJ1-2; D: NA; V: TRBV2; DNA: TGTGCCAGCAGTGAAATCGGGTCCCCAACGGCTGGCTACACCTTC; CDR3: CASSEIGSPTAGYTF
size: NA; J: TRBJ2-5; D: TRBD2; V: TRBV9; DNA: TGTGCCAGCAGCCTCCGGACTAGCGGGGGTGACCAAGAGACCCAGTACTTC; CDR3: CASSLRTSGGDQETQYF
size: NA; J: TRBJ1-1; D: TRBD1; V: TRBV5-6; DNA: TGTGCCAGCAGCTCCGAGGGACAGGCGAACACTGAAGCTTTCTTT; CDR3: CASSSEGQANTEAFF
size: few; J: TRBJ1-2; D: NA; V: TRBV4-1; DNA: TGCGCCAGCAGCCCACTAATCCGTTATGGCTACACCTTC; CDR3: CASSPLIRYGYTF
size: NA; J: TRBJ2-7; D: NA; V: TRBV7-2; DNA: TGTGCCAGCAGCTTAGATTCTATGACCTACGAGCAGTACTTC; CDR3: CASSLDSMTYEQYF
size: NA; J: TRBJ2-7; D: TRBD1; V: TRBV11-2; DNA: TGTGCCAGCAGCTTAGGGATTGGACAGGGTTCGGCTGAGCAGTACTTC; CDR3: CASSLGIGQGSAEQYF
size: NA; J: TRBJ2-1; D: NA; V: TRBV4-2; DNA: TGTGCCAGCAGCCAAGCCGGAGGGAATGAGCAGTTCTTC; CDR3: CASSQAGGNEQFF
size: NA; J: TRBJ2-5; D: TRBD2; V: TRBV2; DNA: TGTGCCAGCAGTCGGACTAGCGGGGGCAACCAAGAGACCCAGTACTTC; CDR3: CASSRTSGGNQETQYF
size: NA; J: TRBJ2-5; D: TRBD1; V: TRBV29-1; DNA: TGCAGCGTCTTCGGACAGGGCGGGCAAGAGACCCAGTACTTC; CDR3: CSVFGQGGQETQYF
size: NA; J: TRBJ2-6; D: TRBD1; V: TRBV7-9; DNA: TGTGCCAGCAGCCAGACGTACAGGGGTCCGAGCTCTGGGGCCAACGTCCTGACTTTC; CDR3: CASSQTYRGPSSGANVLTF
size: NA; J: TRBJ1-2; D: NA; V: TRBV10-2; DNA: TGCGCCAGCGGGGTGGGGATTGTCGATGGCTACACCTTC; CDR3: CASGVGIVDGYTF
size: once; J: TRBJ1-5; D: NA; V: TRBV4-1; DNA: TGCGCCAGCAGCCAAAGTTCGGGAAGCAATCAGCCCCAGCATTTT; CDR3: CASSQSSGSNQPQHF
size: NA; J: TRBJ1-2; D: TRBD1; V: TRBV2; DNA: TGTGCCAGCAGCCGGACAGGGGAGTACTATGGCTACACCTTC; CDR3: CASSRTGEYYGYTF
size: NA; J: TRBJ2-7; D: TRBD2; V: TRBV6-5; DNA: TGTGCCAGCAGTAGAGCCGAGACTAGCCGGTACGAGCAGTACTTC; CDR3: CASSRAETSRYEQYF
size: once; J: TRBJ2-1; D: TRBD1; V: TRBV10-2; DNA: TGCGCCAGCGGATTGACAGGGGAGAATGAGCAGTTCTTC; CDR3: CASGLTGENEQFF
size: NA; J: TRBJ2-3; D: TRBD1; V: TRBV9; DNA: TGTGCCAGCAGCCCCTCCGGGACAGTTGTAGATACGCAGTATTTT; CDR3: CASSPSGTVVDTQYF
size: NA; J: TRBJ2-3; D: NA; V: TRBV7-9; DNA: TGTGCCAGCAGCCCCCCACAGGGGAGGGACACAGATACGCAGTATTTT; CDR3: CASSPPQGRDTDTQYF
size: NA; J: TRBJ1-4; D: NA; V: TRBV27; DNA: TGTGCCAGCAGTTTAATCCCTCCATTTCCTGCTGAAAAACTGTTTTTT; CDR3: CASSLIPPFPAEKLFF
size: NA; J: TRBJ1-4; D: TRBD1; V: TRBV7-9; DNA: TGTGCCAGCAGCCCCAGGGGGGGCCTAGCAACTAATGAAAAACTGTTTTTT; CDR3: CASSPRGGLATNEKLFF
size: NA; J: TRBJ2-1; D: NA; V: TRBV11-2; DNA: TGTGCCAGCAGCTTAGATCCCCGTGCAAATGAGCAGTTCTTC; CDR3: CASSLDPRANEQFF
size: NA; J: TRBJ1-2; D: NA; V: TRBV15; DNA: TGTGCCACCAGTTCAGGGTTGGTAAACTATGGCTACACCTTC; CDR3: CATSSGLVNYGYTF
size: NA; J: TRBJ2-7; D: NA; V: TRBV11-2; DNA: TGTGCCAGCAGTACAACGGGACATTTCTACGAGCAGTACTTC; CDR3: CASSTTGHFYEQYF
size: NA; J: TRBJ2-5; D: NA; V: TRBV6-1; DNA: TGTGCCAGCAGTGAGTGGGGAGAGACCCAGTACTTC; CDR3: CASSEWGETQYF
size: NA; J: TRBJ1-5; D: NA; V: TRBV19; DNA: TGTGCCAGTAGTCTTCAACAGGGTCAGCCCCAGCATTTT; CDR3: CASSLQQGQPQHF
size: NA; J: TRBJ2-5; D: TRBD2; V: TRBV11-2; DNA: TGTGCCAGCAGCTTACTAGCGGGGAGGGGAGAGACCCAGTACTTC; CDR3: CASSLLAGRGETQYF
size: NA; J: TRBJ2-3; D: NA; V: TRBV5-1; DNA: TGCGCCAGCAGCTTGGCAGGGGTGATGGGCACAGATACGCAGTATTTT; CDR3: CASSLAGVMGTDTQYF
size: NA; J: TRBJ2-7; D: TRBD1; V: TRBV13; DNA: TGTGCCAGCAGCCCACCCCCCGGGACAGAATACGAGCAGTACTTC; CDR3: CASSPPPGTEYEQYF
size: NA; J: TRBJ2-5; D: TRBD1; V: TRBV30; DNA: TGTGCCTGGAGTATACGCCAGGGGGAAGAAACCCAGTACTTC; CDR3: CAWSIRQGEETQYF
size: NA; J: TRBJ2-1; D: NA; V: TRBV7-2; DNA: TGTGCCAGCAGCTCAACACCCTTCGAGCTAAACAATGAGCAGTTCTTC; CDR3: CASSSTPFELNNEQFF
size: NA; J: TRBJ1-6; D: NA; V: TRBV7-9; DNA: TGTGCCAGCAGTCACCCCGGGACCGCCGATAATTCACCCCTCCACTTT; CDR3: CASSHPGTADNSPLHF
size: NA; J: TRBJ1-5; D: TRBD1; V: TRBV2; DNA: TGTGCCAGCAGTGAAGTACGGACAGGGGGCAATCAGCCCCAGCATTTT; CDR3: CASSEVRTGGNQPQHF
size: NA; J: TRBJ1-1; D: NA; V: TRBV10-3; DNA: TGTGCCATCGCTTATAACGCAGACACTGAAGCTTTCTTT; CDR3: CAIAYNADTEAFF
size: NA; J: TRBJ2-5; D: NA; V: TRBV7-9; DNA: TGTGCCAGCAGCTTATTGTTGGGGTTTGGGGAGACCCAGTACTTC; CDR3: CASSLLLGFGETQYF
size: NA; J: TRBJ2-5; D: NA; V: TRBV19; DNA: TGTGCCAGTAGGGGGATACAAGAGACCCAGTACTTC; CDR3: CASRGIQETQYF
size: NA; J: TRBJ2-5; D: NA; V: TRBV10-1; DNA: TGCGCCAGCAGGATAGTAGGGAAGAGCTTCAGGACCCAGTACTTC; CDR3: CASRIVGKSFRTQYF
size: NA; J: TRBJ1-5; D: NA; V: TRBV5-6; DNA: TGTGCCAGCAGCCAGGGACCGTTTAGCAATCAGCCCCAGCATTTT; CDR3: CASSQGPFSNQPQHF
size: NA; J: TRBJ2-5; D: TRBD1; V: TRBV27; DNA: TGTGCCTGCGGACAGGGGCCTTGGGAGACCCAGTACTTC; CDR3: CACGQGPWETQYF
size: NA; J: TRBJ2-7; D: NA; V: TRBV7-9; DNA: TGTGCCAGCAGCTCCACCCGAGTCCCGGGTTCTTACTTC; CDR3: CASSSTRVPGSYF
size: NA; J: TRBJ2-2; D: TRBD1; V: TRBV6-1; DNA: TGTGCCAGCAGCCACGACAGGGGTGCCGGGGAGCTGTTTTTT; CDR3: CASSHDRGAGELFF
size: NA; J: TRBJ2-7; D: NA; V: TRBV7-6; DNA: TGTGCCAGCAGCGCGATGGGCCCCGGCAGCGGCGAGCAGTACTTC; CDR3: CASSAMGPGSGEQYF
size: NA; J: TRBJ2-1; D: NA; V: TRBV30; DNA: TGTGCCTGGAGTGTACTGAACAGCGCAACCTCCTACAATGAGCAGTTCTTC; CDR3: CAWSVLNSATSYNEQFF
size: NA; J: TRBJ2-1; D: TRBD2; V: TRBV5-6; DNA: TGTGCCAGCAGCCTAGCGGGAGGGCCGACGGATGAGCAGTTCTTC; CDR3: CASSLAGGPTDEQFF
size: NA; J: TRBJ1-1; D: NA; V: TRBV14; DNA: TGTGCCAGCAGCCCCCAGTCGGGGGCTATGAACACTGAAGCTTTCTTT; CDR3: CASSPQSGAMNTEAFF
size: NA; J: TRBJ1-1; D: NA; V: TRBV6-6; DNA: TGTGCCAGCAGTTACCTGGCCCAAATGCGGGATACTGAAGCTTTCTTT; CDR3: CASSYLAQMRDTEAFF
size: NA; J: TRBJ2-5; D: NA; V: TRBV6-1; DNA: TGTGCCTGTAAACAGGAAGAGACCCAGTACTTC; CDR3: CACKQEETQYF
size: NA; J: TRBJ2-7; D: TRBD1; V: TRBV5-6; DNA: TGTGCCAGCAGCGCCGACAGGGCGTGGAAGCAGTACTTC; CDR3: CASSADRAWKQYF